This T cell receptor beta chain was recorded in a study of blood T cell repertoires in COVID-19. Libraries were prepared by immunoSEQ multiplex PCR; TCRdb keeps only in-frame clonotypes and omits some of them. The repertoire consists of 120,000 to 150,000 clones, with around 79% occurring once and the leading ten covering about 9%. CDR1 and CDR2 from the germline V gene are KGHDR and SFDVKD. CDR3 length: 17 amino acids. J gave up 5 bases and V 4 bases, and 6 bases lay outside the gene matches. The receptor comes from a man aged 45-60 years with active or convalescent COVID-19. The rearrangement joins TRBV24-1 to TRBJ2-2; 13 bases are a match to TRBD2. Sequencing was carried out using peripheral blood. The CDR3 nucleotides are TGTGCCACCAGTGACCGGACTAGCGGGAGCTGGACCGGGGAGCTGTTTTTT. Residues: CATSDRTSGSWTGELFF.